These 31 T cell receptor beta chains were sequenced from one sample in a study of shared clonotypes between healthy human individuals. Only in-frame clones appear in the TCRdb table, and some are missing; sequencing was by immunoSEQ multiplex PCR. Of about 680,000 clones in the sample, 92% were seen once. CD8 cells classed as naive were CD45RO-negative and positively selected for CCR7, excluding terminally differentiated effector memory CD45RA+ cells. Sequencing input: naive CD8+ T cells sorted from blood. The receptors shown here come from a man aged 25 to 40 in good health.

J is TRBJ2-5 and V is TRBV14; D gene ambiguous. Germline V lookup: CDR1 SGHDN, CDR2 FVKESK. V lost 0 bases and J 4 bases, leaving 6 bases between the germline ends. CDR3 length: 13 residues. The CDR3 is CASSQETTETQYF. The DNA of the CDR3 is TGTGCCAGCAGCCAAGAGACCACAGAGACCCAGTACTTC.

V gene TRBV2 combines with J gene TRBJ2-1; D tentatively reads TRBD1 or TRBD2 (5 bases each). V gave up 8 bases and J gave up 12 bases, with 14 bases separating them. Germline CDR1 is SNHLY and CDR2 is FYNNEI. The CDR3 contains 11 residues. The CDR3 reads CASFGGVGQFF. The DNA of the CDR3 is TGTGCCAGCTTTGGGGGAGTCGGGCAGTTCTTC.

This clone was recorded only once. This rearrangement joins TRBV7-9 to TRBJ2-7; D is uncertain. Germline V gives CDR1 SEHNR, CDR2 FQNEAQ (reference sequence). This CDR3 region has 11 residues. Deletions cut 4 bases from V and 5 bases from J, with 6 bases between. CDR3 protein: CASSSDDEQYF. CDR3 bases: TGTGCCAGCAGCTCCGATGACGAGCAGTACTTC.

This clone was recorded only once. The rearrangement links TRBV23-1 to TRBJ2-7; 8 bases map to TRBD2. TRBV23-1 is an ORF, with its function uncertain. V lost 0 bases to trimming and J lost 6 bases; unmatched junction nucleotides: 1. The length of the CDR3 is 13 residues. The DNA of the CDR3 is TGCGCCAGCAGTCAATCACTAGCGGTCGAGCAGTACTTC. Translation: CASSQSLAVEQYF.

The rearrangement joins TRBV4-1 to TRBJ2-1, with 10 bases aligning to TRBD2. CDR1 is MGHRA, CDR2 YSYEKL, per germline. CDR3 length equals 13 residues. Unmatched junction bases numbered 4, after V lost 8 bases and J lost 6 bases. The CDR3 loop is CASQLAGSNEQFF. The CDR3 nucleotides are TGCGCCAGCCAACTAGCGGGAAGCAATGAGCAGTTCTTC.

V usage is TRBV19 and J usage is TRBJ1-1; tentative D call: TRBD1 (6 bases). This CDR3 comprises 17 residues. The germline V and J ends were trimmed by 6 bases and 4 bases, with 24 bases remaining between them. The germline gives CDR1 LNHDA, CDR2 SQIVND (reference sequence). The CDR3 region has the DNA TGTGCCAGTAGGGACGTGGGGGGCTCTGTGTGGGTCACTGAAGCTTTCTTT. It is translated as CASRDVGGSVWVTEAFF.

V is TRBV27 and J is TRBJ1-5; D is ambiguous. Germline CDR1 and CDR2: MNHEY and SMNVEV (reference sequence). Trimming shortened V by 7 bases and J by 0 bases, and 13 bases separated the two germline ends. The CDR3 is 15 amino acids. This chain's CDR3 is CASTPGGYSNQPQHF. DNA for the CDR3: TGTGCCAGCACCCCAGGAGGTTATAGCAATCAGCCCCAGCATTTT.

The chain carries TRBV4-3 and TRBJ2-1; D unclear. Germline lookup yields CDR1 LGHNA and CDR2 YSLEER. The CDR3 has 14 amino acids. V shed 4 bases and J shed 0 bases, with 7 bases lying between them. The CDR3 sequence is CASSPRSSYNEQFF. The CDR3 bases are TGCGCCAGCAGCCCCAGGAGCTCCTACAATGAGCAGTTCTTC.

This clone was detected once. The J gene is TRBJ2-7, the V gene TRBV4-1; D call uncertain. The germline V and J ends were trimmed by 0 bases and 4 bases, with 7 bases remaining between them. This CDR3 is built from 13 residues. Germline V gives CDR1 MGHRA, CDR2 YSYEKL. CDR3 nucleotides: TGCGCCAGCAGCCAAGATCTGGAGTACGAGCAGTACTTC. It codes for CASSQDLEYEQYF.

This chain links TRBV10-2 with TRBJ2-1; tentative D call: TRBD2 (7 bases). Germline V lookup: CDR1 WSHSY, CDR2 SAAADI. The CDR3 is made up of 12 amino acids. Trimming left V 8 bases short and J 5 bases short, with 10 bases between. The DNA for the CDR3 is TGCGCCAGCCTCGGGGGGCACAATGAGCAGTTCTTC. Protein product: CASLGGHNEQFF.

The rearrangement joins TRBV7-6 to TRBJ1-4; no clear D. V was cut by 0 bases and J by 1 base, with 6 bases left in between. Germline V lookup: CDR1 SGHVS, CDR2 FNYEAQ. The CDR3 covers 15 residues. This chain's CDR3 is CASSLAWGTNEKLFF. The CDR3 coding sequence is TGTGCCAGCAGCTTAGCGTGGGGAACTAATGAAAAACTGTTTTTT.

This clone appeared once. The gene calls are TRBV6-1 and TRBJ1-5; D remains unclear. Trimming left V 3 bases short and J 0 bases short, with 9 bases between. CDR3 size: 15 residues. The germline gives CDR1 MNHNS, CDR2 SASEGT. CDR3 DNA sequence: TGTGCCAGCAGTGAGTACGCCGATAGCAATCAGCCCCAGCATTTT. It encodes CASSEYADSNQPQHF.

The chain links TRBV11-2 to TRBJ1-4, with unresolved D. The CDR3 covers 15 residues. The V gene's germline CDR1 is SGHAT and CDR2 FQNNGV. V lost 3 bases and J lost 7, with 15 bases in between. The CDR3 spells CASSFRHLRAEKLFF. CDR3 coding DNA: TGTGCCAGCAGCTTCAGACACCTAAGGGCTGAAAAACTGTTTTTT.

V usage is TRBV9 and J usage is TRBJ2-4, with TRBD1 matching 9 bases. Germline assignment: CDR1 SGDLS and CDR2 YYNGEE. The CDR3 has 17 residues. V shed 4 bases and J 0 bases; nucleotides not matched to a gene: 8. The CDR3 DNA reads as TGTGCCAGCAGCACACCCGGGACAGGGATAGCCAAAAACATTCAGTACTTC. Translating gives CASSTPGTGIAKNIQYF.

DNA for the CDR3: TGTGCCAGCAGTCCGATAGCGGGTGGATCCAATGAGCAGTTCTTC. Encoded protein: CASSPIAGGSNEQFF. The chain is built from TRBV28 and TRBJ2-1; 7 nucleotides match TRBD2. Germline loops: CDR1 MDHEN, CDR2 SYDVKM. The CDR3 covers 15 residues. V was clipped by 5 bases and J by 6 bases; unmatched bases: 10.

The chain couples TRBV7-9 to TRBJ1-1, with D maybe TRBD1 (5 bases). The V gene's germline CDR1 is SEHNR and CDR2 FQNEAQ (reference sequence). The CDR3 runs to 15 residues. V was shortened by 5 bases and J by 0 bases, with 13 bases between the two germline ends. The CDR3 protein is CASSAVTGLNTEAFF. Here the CDR3 DNA reads TGTGCCAGCAGCGCAGTAACAGGCTTGAACACTGAAGCTTTCTTT. The variable domain in full, with the rest retrieved from reference TRBV7-9 and TRBJ1-1, is DTGVSQNPRHKITKRGQNVTFRCDPISEHNRLYWYRQTLGQGPEFLTYFQNEAQLEKSRLLSDRFSAERPKGSFSTLEIQRTEQGDSAMYLCASSAVTGLNTEAFFGQGTRLTVV.

The chain couples TRBV7-9 to TRBJ2-3, with 8 bases matching TRBD1. Germline trimming cut 5 bases from V and 2 bases from J; bases unmatched to any gene: 12. This CDR3 contains 17 residues. Germline V CDR1 and CDR2: SEHNR, FQNEAQ (reference sequence). In DNA, the CDR3 is TGTGCCAGCAGCCTCTACCCGGGGGACAGGCCCACAGATACGCAGTATTTT. It translates to CASSLYPGDRPTDTQYF.

This clone was observed a few times. The V gene is TRBV6-4, the J gene TRBJ1-2, with 8 bases that match TRBD1. Trimming removed 0 bases from V and 7 bases from J; junction bases left unmatched: 1. CDR3 size: 13 residues. Germline CDR1 is MRHNA and CDR2 is SNTAGT. DNA of the CDR3: TGTGCCAGCAGTGACTCAACAGGGGGTGGCTACACCTTC. It translates to CASSDSTGGGYTF.

This clone was seen once. The V and J genes are TRBV11-3 and TRBJ2-7; unclear D gene. There are 12 residues in the CDR3. Germline V gene sequence: CDR1 SGHNT, CDR2 YENEEA. The ends were cut back, 5 bases at V and 6 bases at J, with 11 bases in the middle. CDR3: CASSSSAGEQYF. The CDR3 nucleotides are TGTGCCAGCAGCAGTTCGGCCGGCGAGCAGTACTTC.

The rearrangement links TRBV2 to TRBJ2-7, with 8 bases matching TRBD1. V was pared by 5 bases and J by 4 bases, with 7 bases of the junction left unmatched. The CDR3 covers 14 residues. Germline lookup yields CDR1 SNHLY and CDR2 FYNNEI. CDR3 bases: TGTGCCAGCAGTCCCAGGGGGCGTGGATACGAGCAGTACTTC. Amino acids: CASSPRGRGYEQYF.

The table lists this clone with a count of one. J is TRBJ2-7 and V is TRBV27; TRBD1 matches 10 bases. CDR1 and CDR2 (germline): MNHEY, SMNVEV (reference sequence). The CDR3 runs to 14 residues. Trimming removed 3 bases from V and 3 bases from J; junction bases left unmatched: 2. The CDR3 here is CASSLDRGYYEQYF. Written as DNA, the CDR3 is TGTGCCAGCAGTTTGGACAGGGGGTACTACGAGCAGTACTTC.

The chain combines TRBV9 with TRBJ2-2; D possibly corresponds to TRBD1 (6 bases). Trimming took 5 bases from V and 13 from J, leaving 12 bases between them. This CDR3 is built from 11 residues. Germline CDR1 is SGDLS and CDR2 is YYNGEE. The CDR3 nucleotides are TGTGCCAGCAGGGGGGCCGGGATGCTGTTTTTT. Amino acids: CASRGAGMLFF.

The chain employs TRBV30 and TRBJ1-2; 9 nucleotides line up with TRBD1. The CDR3 extends over 16 amino acids. V gave up 5 bases and J gave up 4 bases; unmatched junction bases: 14. CDR1 and CDR2 from the germline V gene are GTSNPN and SVGIG (reference sequence). The DNA of the CDR3 is TGTGCCTGGGACCGGGACAGGGAGGGAGTAGGCTATGGCTACACCTTC. Translation gives CAWDRDREGVGYGYTF. Based on the CDR3 plus reference TRBV30 and TRBJ1-2, the full variable domain is SQTIHQWPATLVQPVGSPLSLECTVEGTSNPNLYWYRQAAGRGLQLLFYSVGIGQISSEVPQNLSASRPQDRQFILSSKKLLLSDSGFYLCAWDRDREGVGYGYTFGSGTRLTVV.

The gene calls are TRBV18 and TRBJ2-7; 10 nucleotides line up with TRBD1. V lost 2 bases and J lost 5; bases outside the gene matches: 9. CDR1 KGHSH and CDR2 LQKENI come from the germline V gene. This CDR3 is 16 amino acids long. As DNA, the CDR3 is TGTGCCAGCTCACCAAAAGCGACAGGGGGCATGGACGAGCAGTACTTC. This translates into CASSPKATGGMDEQYF.

V is TRBV4-1 and J is TRBJ1-2, with a tentative D call TRBD1 (6 bases). Per germline, CDR1 MGHRA and CDR2 YSYEKL. The CDR3 runs to 15 residues. V dropped 0 bases and J dropped 6 bases, with 14 bases sitting between them. CDR3 in DNA: TGCGCCAGCAGCCAAGATTCGAGGGGGACGGATGGCTACACCTTC. Amino acid sequence: CASSQDSRGTDGYTF.

This chain uses TRBV7-8 with TRBJ2-5, with TRBD2 as a possible D gene (5 bases). Germline CDR1 SGHVS, CDR2 FQNEAQ. CDR3 length: 16 residues. V was cut by 1 base and J by 7 bases, with 19 bases left in between. Here the CDR3 reads CASSLERRFPRGTQYF. CDR3 in DNA: TGTGCCAGCAGCTTAGAGCGGCGATTTCCAAGAGGGACCCAGTACTTC.

The chain joins TRBV7-9 to TRBJ2-6; 7 bases are shared with TRBD1. Germline V gene data show CDR1 as SEHNR and CDR2 as FQNEAQ (reference sequence). J gave up 2 bases and V 6 bases, and 4 bases lay outside the gene matches. The CDR3 has 15 residues. The CDR3 coding sequence is TGTGCCAGCAGACCAAGGGGGCCTGGGGCCAACGTCCTGACTTTC. This sequence encodes CASRPRGPGANVLTF.

V is TRBV28 and J is TRBJ1-5; 8 nucleotides agree with TRBD1. Germline-derived CDR1 and CDR2 are MDHEN and SYDVKM. CDR3 length equals 16 residues. Unmatched junction bases numbered 8, after V lost 7 bases and J lost 0 bases. The CDR3, as DNA: TGTGCCAGCAAAGCGTCAGGGGGCTATAGCAATCAGCCCCAGCATTTT. The encoded protein is CASKASGGYSNQPQHF.

In this sample, this clone turned up many times. The gene calls are TRBV28 and TRBJ1-1; D is uncertain. Germline assignment: CDR1 MDHEN and CDR2 SYDVKM. V was cut by 8 bases and J by 1 base, with 5 bases left in between. This CDR3 is 11 amino acids long. The DNA of the CDR3 is TGTGCCAGCGCTCGGAACACTGAAGCTTTCTTT. Amino acid sequence: CASARNTEAFF.

This chain links TRBV19 with TRBJ1-5; 10 bases are shared with TRBD1. The germline gives CDR1 LNHDA, CDR2 SQIVND (reference sequence). The CDR3 contains 16 residues. The V segment lost 6 bases and the J segment 3 bases; nucleotides outside the gene matches: 8. The CDR3 DNA reads as TGTGCCAGTAGGGTCCTCGGGACAGGGGACAATCAGCCCCAGCATTTT. This translates into CASRVLGTGDNQPQHF.

The chain employs TRBV5-6 and TRBJ1-1; tentative D call: TRBD1 (5 bases). From germline, CDR1 is SGHDT and CDR2 YYEEEE. The V and J ends lost 4 bases and 0 bases respectively, with 10 bases between them. The length of the CDR3 is 14 residues. The CDR3 DNA sequence: TGTGCCAGCAGCCGCGTGGGGCTGAACACTGAAGCTTTCTTT. This sequence encodes CASSRVGLNTEAFF. Looking up the rest from reference TRBV5-6 and TRBJ1-1 gives the full variable domain: DAGVTQSPTHLIKTRGQQVTLRCSPKSGHDTVSWYQQALGQGPQFIFQYYEEEERQRGNFPDRFSGHQFPNYSSELNVNALLLGDSALYLCASSRVGLNTEAFFGQGTRLTVV.